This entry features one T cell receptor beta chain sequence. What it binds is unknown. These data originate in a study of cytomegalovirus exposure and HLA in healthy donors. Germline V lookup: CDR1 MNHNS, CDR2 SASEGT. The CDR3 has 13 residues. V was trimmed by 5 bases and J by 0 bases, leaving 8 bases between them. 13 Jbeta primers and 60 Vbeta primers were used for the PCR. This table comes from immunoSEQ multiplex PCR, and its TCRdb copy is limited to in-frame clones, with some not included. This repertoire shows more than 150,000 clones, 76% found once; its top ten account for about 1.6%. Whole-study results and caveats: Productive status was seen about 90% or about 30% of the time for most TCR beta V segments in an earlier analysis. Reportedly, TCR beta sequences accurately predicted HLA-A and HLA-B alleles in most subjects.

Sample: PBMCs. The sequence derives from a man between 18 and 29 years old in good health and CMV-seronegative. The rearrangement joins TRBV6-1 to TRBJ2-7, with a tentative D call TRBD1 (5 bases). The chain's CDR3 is CASSRQSSYEQYF. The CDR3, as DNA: TGTGCCAGCAGTAGACAGAGCTCCTACGAGCAGTACTTC.